These 17 T cell receptor beta chains originate from one sample sequenced in a study of cytomegalovirus exposure and HLA in healthy donors. The PCR contained 60 Vbeta and 13 Jbeta primers. Using immunoSEQ multiplex PCR, the repertoire was profiled, and TCRdb retains in-frame clones only, with some absent. The table records more than 65,000 clones, roughly 71% of them present only once. Source material: PBMCs. The receptors were gathered from a woman aged 60-75 years in good health and CMV-seropositive.

This clone was recorded many times. The chain is built from TRBV5-8 and TRBJ1-2; D unresolved. Trimming shortened V by 0 bases and J by 9 bases, and 15 bases separated the two germline ends. Germline V CDR1 and CDR2: SGHTS, YDEGEE. CDR3 length equals 14 residues. CDR3 bases: TGTGCCAGCAGCTTGGCGACCGGGGTTGGGAGCTACACCTTC. This translates into CASSLATGVGSYTF.

J is TRBJ2-5 and V is TRBV30, with 7 positions matching TRBD1. V shed 0 bases and J 2 bases; nucleotides not matched to a gene: 3. CDR3 length equals 14 residues. Germline V gene sequence: CDR1 GTSNPN, CDR2 SVGIG (reference sequence). The CDR3 bases are TGTGCCTGGAGTGTCCGACAGGGTCAAGAGACCCAGTACTTC. Translation: CAWSVRQGQETQYF.

This chain connects TRBV6-5 to TRBJ2-7; TRBD1 matches 8 bases. V was clipped by 5 bases and J by 4 bases; unmatched bases: 4. This CDR3 is 13 amino acids long. The germline CDR1 and CDR2 sequences are MNHEY and SVGAGI. CDR3 bases: TGTGCCAGCAGTCCGGACAGGGAGTACGAGCAGTACTTC. Translation: CASSPDREYEQYF.

The chain employs TRBV7-8 and TRBJ2-2; 7 bases line up with TRBD1. Germline CDR1 SGHVS, CDR2 FQNEAQ. The V and J ends lost 4 bases and 6 bases, in that order; junction bases with no gene match: 8. This CDR3 is built from 15 residues. DNA for the CDR3: TGTGCCAGCAGCTCTACAGGGGTGGGGGCCGGGGAGCTGTTTTTT. Translation gives CASSSTGVGAGELFF.

This chain uses TRBV29-1 with TRBJ2-7, with TRBD2 identical over 7 bases. The CDR3 covers 12 residues. From germline, CDR1 is SQVTM and CDR2 ANQGSEA. V was clipped by 6 bases and J by 2 bases; unmatched bases: 4. Written as DNA, the CDR3 is TGCAGCGTGGCTCTAGCGGCCTACGAGCAGTACTTC. It codes for CSVALAAYEQYF.

By share, this clone ranks as medium-sized. The CDR3 DNA sequence: TGCGCCAGCAGCTTCGACAGGGGCGCGTCTGGCTACACCTTC. Translated: CASSFDRGASGYTF. This sequence joins TRBV5-1 and TRBJ1-2; 8 bases are a match to TRBD1. The CDR3 extends over 14 amino acids. V dropped 2 bases and J dropped 7; count of bases not matched to a gene: 7. Germline values: CDR1 SGHRS, CDR2 YFSETQ. The whole variable domain, remainder taken from reference TRBV5-1 and TRBJ1-2, is KAGVTQTPRYLIKTRGQQVTLSCSPISGHRSVSWYQQTPGQGLQFLFEYFSETQRNKGNFPGRFSGRQFSNSRSEMNVSTLELGDSALYLCASSFDRGASGYTFGSGTRLTVV.

The chain joins TRBV5-1 to TRBJ2-7; 7 positions match TRBD1. Per the germline V gene, CDR1 is SGHRS and CDR2 is YFSETQ. The CDR3 length is 14 residues. V lost 4 bases and J lost 4; bases outside the gene matches: 8. The CDR3 nucleotides read TGCGCCAGCAGCCAGACAGGGTATAATTACGAGCAGTACTTC. It encodes CASSQTGYNYEQYF.

The chain joins TRBV5-6 to TRBJ1-3, with D maybe TRBD1 (5 bases). CDR3 size: 15 residues. Trimming took 4 bases from V and 1 from J, leaving 12 bases between them. The germline gives CDR1 SGHDT, CDR2 YYEEEE. The DNA of the CDR3 is TGTGCCAGCAGCGGATGGACACAATCTGGAAACACCATATATTTT. As protein: CASSGWTQSGNTIYF.

The chain has TRBV5-1 and TRBJ2-2; D may be TRBD1 (6 bases). The germline V gene has CDR1 SGHRS and CDR2 YFSETQ. The CDR3 is 14 amino acids. Trimming cost V 6 bases and J 3 bases, with 12 bases left between them. The CDR3 here is CASTAGDYTGELFF. The CDR3 coding sequence is TGCGCCAGCACTGCAGGGGATTACACCGGGGAGCTGTTTTTT.

The chain carries TRBV2 and TRBJ1-2; D not certain. The CDR3 consists of 17 residues. The germline gives CDR1 SNHLY, CDR2 FYNNEI. The ends were cut back, 0 bases at V and 3 bases at J, with 17 bases in the middle. The CDR3 DNA is TGTGCCAGCAGTGAAGCGCGCCTTGTAGTACGGGACTATGGCTACACCTTC. Protein sequence: CASSEARLVVRDYGYTF.

The V gene is TRBV27, the J gene TRBJ1-4; a weak D match, TRBD1 (5 bases). With 3 bases removed from V and 10 bases from J, the gap between germline ends came to 15 bases. The CDR3 has 14 residues. Germline-derived CDR1 and CDR2 are MNHEY and SMNVEV (reference sequence). CDR3 in amino acids: CASSFSGNNGKLFF. The CDR3 DNA reads TGTGCCAGCAGTTTCTCAGGGAACAACGGAAAACTGTTTTTT.

This chain links TRBV10-3 with TRBJ2-1; D is possibly TRBD2 (5 bases). Between the trimmed V and J ends, which lost 1 base and 9 bases, there was a span of 19 bases. The CDR3 contains 16 residues. Per the germline V gene, CDR1 is ENHRY and CDR2 is SYGVKD. Here the CDR3 reads CAISEFEILGDGEQFF. The CDR3 DNA is TGTGCCATCAGTGAGTTTGAGATATTGGGAGACGGTGAGCAGTTCTTC.

The chain links TRBV4-1 to TRBJ1-5; no reliable D call. Germline CDR1 is MGHRA and CDR2 is YSYEKL. This CDR3 is 14 amino acids long. Trimming pared 1 base from V and 4 bases from J, leaving 8 bases between. The CDR3 protein is CASSQGHSNQPQHF. CDR3 nucleotide sequence: TGCGCCAGCAGCCAAGGGCATTCGAATCAGCCCCAGCATTTT.

V and J are TRBV5-1 and TRBJ1-1, with D unclear. Germline CDR1 is SGHRS and CDR2 is YFSETQ. The length of the CDR3 is 13 residues. The V end lost 0 bases, the J end lost 2 bases, and 5 bases lay between the germline ends. CDR3 region: CASSLGHNTEAFF. As DNA, the CDR3 is TGCGCCAGCAGCTTGGGACACAACACTGAAGCTTTCTTT.

The chain carries TRBV10-1 and TRBJ2-7; 9 bases fit TRBD2. The CDR3 runs 15 residues. Germline V CDR1 and CDR2: WNHNN, SYGVQD (reference sequence). Trimming removed 2 bases from V and 5 bases from J; junction bases left unmatched: 7. The DNA of the CDR3 is TGCGCCAGCAGTGAGGAGCCTAGCGGGAAAGACGAGCAGTACTTC. Its translation is CASSEEPSGKDEQYF.

The table lists this clone with a count of one. The chain couples TRBV2 to TRBJ2-4, with D unresolved. V was clipped by 2 bases and J by 0 bases, with 11 bases between them. Germline V gene sequence: CDR1 SNHLY, CDR2 FYNNEI. This CDR3 region has 16 residues. The CDR3 nucleotides are TGTGCCAGCAGTGAAATTGAGCGCTTAGCCAAAAACATTCAGTACTTC. This gives the protein CASSEIERLAKNIQYF.

The J gene is TRBJ2-5, the V gene TRBV6-5; D might be TRBD1 (6 bases). Germline values: CDR1 MNHEY, CDR2 SVGAGI. The CDR3 totals 15 residues. Trimming left V 0 bases short and J 4 bases short, with 12 bases between. The chain's CDR3 is CASSYSPQGLETQYF. CDR3 nucleotides: TGTGCCAGCAGTTACTCGCCACAGGGCTTAGAGACCCAGTACTTC.